The next 32 T cell receptor beta chains were all read from a single sample in a study of blood T cells in healthy people across ages. A second about 6 to 12 cycle PCR used barcoded and J-beta primers. One entry per CDR3 protein, called by TCRdb with MiXCR from the 5' RACE reads. The sample holds roughly 1.9 million distinct CDR3 sequences; about 39% are singletons and the top ten take about 21%. The sequencing input was blood. The receptors shown here come from a human donor in good health.

The chain employs TRBV11-2 and TRBJ2-1; D is uncertain. Trimming took off 0 bases at V and 4 bases at J, with 16 bases between the two ends. The CDR3 contains 17 residues. Looked up from germline, CDR1 is SGHAT and CDR2 is FQNNGV. The CDR3 DNA follows: TGTGCCAGCAGCTTAGATCTCTACTCCCGAGAATACAATGAGCAGTTCTTC. Its translation is CASSLDLYSREYNEQFF.

The chain recombines TRBV6-6 with TRBJ2-7; the D gene is possibly TRBD1 (5 bases). This CDR3 is 17 amino acids long. Trimming took off 6 bases at V and 4 bases at J, with 25 bases between the two ends. Per the germline V gene, CDR1 is MNHNY and CDR2 is SVGAGI (reference sequence). CDR3 nucleotide sequence: TGTGCCAGCAGCTTAAACCCGATAGGGGTCGGTGGGTACGAGCAGTACTTC. As protein: CASSLNPIGVGGYEQYF.

V and J are TRBV12-3 or TRBV12-4 and TRBJ1-2; a possible D gene is TRBD1 (6 bases). The CDR3 has 12 residues. V lost 7 bases, J lost 10 bases, and 16 bases lay in between. CDR3 DNA sequence: TGTGCCAGCACCGTCAGGGGAGGCGACTACACCTTC. Its translation is CASTVRGGDYTF.

Only a few counts were recorded for this clonotype. This chain joins TRBV20-1 and TRBJ2-1; TRBD2 matches 13 bases. Germline V gives CDR1 DFQATT, CDR2 SNEGSKA (reference sequence). V shed 2 bases, J shed 4 bases, and the junction held 5 bases outside the gene matches. This CDR3 region has 16 residues. CDR3 residues: CSARMTSGGSYNEQFF. The CDR3 nucleotides read TGCAGTGCTAGAATGACTAGCGGGGGGTCGTACAATGAGCAGTTCTTC.

Regarding this clonotype: The junction and the germline gene differ at one end; a read error may be behind it. This chain connects TRBV20-1 to TRBJ2-6; weak D call: TRBD1 (5 bases). Germline values: CDR1 DFQATT, CDR2 SNEGSKA (reference sequence). CDR3 length equals 14 residues. The CDR3 coding sequence is TGCAGTGCTAGGGACCGGATTGGGGCCAACGTCCGGACTTTC. Protein: CSARDRIGANVRTF.

As regards this clonotype: At one boundary the junction diverges from the germline segment, which might be a read error. The chain's CDR3 is CASSPRSPDTRYF. The CDR3 bases are TGTGCCAGCAGCCCCCGGAGCCCAGATACGCGGTATTTT. The chain employs TRBV7-9 and TRBJ2-3; D gene unclear. The germline V gene encodes CDR1 SEHNR and CDR2 FQNEAQ (reference sequence). CDR3 size: 13 residues.

This chain joins TRBV10-3 and TRBJ2-1; D may be TRBD1 or TRBD2 (5 bases each). The V gene's germline CDR1 is ENHRY and CDR2 SYGVKD. Trimming left V 3 bases short and J 9 bases short, with 15 bases between. This CDR3 is 14 amino acids long. As DNA, the CDR3 is TGTGCCATCAGTGAAACAGGACAAGAGGGTGAGCAGTTCTTC. This gives the protein CAISETGQEGEQFF.

The rearrangement links TRBV2 to TRBJ2-7, with 7 bases aligning to TRBD2. CDR3 size: 15 residues. CDR1 and CDR2 from the germline V gene are SNHLY and FYNNEI. With 4 bases clipped from V and 2 bases from J, the junction kept 8 bases outside the gene matches. For the CDR3, the DNA is TGTGCCAGCAGTGGGGTGTCTAGCGGACCCTACGAGCAGTACTTC. Translating it yields CASSGVSSGPYEQYF.

The chain links TRBV12-5 to TRBJ1-2; a possible D gene is TRBD1 (5 bases). The V end was cut by 7 bases, the J end by 6 bases, with 15 bases between. This CDR3 has 13 residues. The germline V gene encodes CDR1 LGHNT and CDR2 FRNRAP. The CDR3 protein is CASADSSRDGYTF. CDR3 sequence (DNA): TGTGCTAGTGCCGATTCGAGCAGGGATGGCTACACCTTC.

Only a few counts were recorded for this clonotype. The rearrangement links TRBV5-6 to TRBJ1-6; weak D call: TRBD1 (5 bases). The V gene's germline CDR1 is SGHDT and CDR2 YYEEEE. Between the trimmed V and J ends, which lost 4 bases and 5 bases, there was a span of 10 bases. The CDR3 is 14 residues long. The CDR3 protein is CASSRQHNNSPLHF. The CDR3 DNA is TGTGCCAGCAGCCGACAGCACAATAATTCACCCCTCCACTTT.

The chain recombines TRBV4-1 with TRBJ1-1, with D maybe TRBD1 (5 bases). With 3 bases removed from V and 4 bases from J, the gap between germline ends came to 15 bases. This CDR3 is built from 15 residues. In germline, CDR1 is MGHRA, CDR2 YSYEKL. This CDR3 is CASSQWIPGTTEAFF. The CDR3 DNA is TGCGCCAGCAGCCAGTGGATCCCGGGGACCACTGAAGCTTTCTTT.

This clonotype was observed a handful of times. The chain has TRBV5-6 and TRBJ2-1; 9 positions match TRBD1. The J call is doubtful: the DNA matches TRBJ2-7 better. The germline V gene has CDR1 SGHDT and CDR2 YYEEEE. CDR3 length: 12 amino acids. The CDR3 sequence is CAVRGQGGEQYF. The DNA of the CDR3 is TGTGCCGTCCGGGGACAGGGCGGCGAGCAGTACTTC.

The chain employs TRBV5-6 and TRBJ2-1; a possible D gene is TRBD1 (5 bases). Germline V gene data show CDR1 as SGHDT and CDR2 as YYEEEE. This CDR3 has 12 residues. V was clipped by 0 bases and J by 12 bases, with 10 bases between them. The DNA for the CDR3 is TGTGCCAGCAGCTTGGGGGGCCCAGGGCAGTTCTTC. Protein: CASSLGGPGQFF.

In its sample, this clonotype was seen many times. The V gene is TRBV6-1, the J gene TRBJ1-1; 10 nucleotides align to TRBD1. The J segment lost 5 bases and the V segment lost 5 bases, leaving 5 bases of the junction unmatched. CDR1 and CDR2 (germline): MNHNS, SASEGT. The CDR3 spans 14 residues. The CDR3 region has the DNA TGTGCCAGCAGTTTGGACAGGGGGGAGACTGAAGCTTTCTTT. Residues: CASSLDRGETEAFF.

This chain joins TRBV20-1 and TRBJ1-5, with TRBD1 identical over 10 bases. Germline V lookup: CDR1 DFQATT, CDR2 SNEGSKA (reference sequence). With V trimmed by 6 bases and J by 6 bases, 17 bases remained unmatched. CDR3 size: 17 residues. CDR3 amino acids: CSALCGTGEIPRQPQHF. As DNA, the CDR3 is TGCAGTGCCCTATGTGGGACAGGGGAGATTCCTCGTCAGCCCCAGCATTTT.

The V and J genes are TRBV5-5 and TRBJ1-5; weak D call: TRBD1 (5 bases). Per the germline V gene, CDR1 is SGHKS and CDR2 is YYEKEE (reference sequence). V dropped 0 bases and J dropped 3 bases, with 10 bases sitting between them. This CDR3 spans 15 amino acids. This CDR3 is CASSLEGRTNQPQHF. DNA of the CDR3: TGTGCCAGCAGCTTGGAGGGGCGGACCAATCAGCCCCAGCATTTT.

This clonotype has just a few counts. The rearrangement joins TRBV27 to TRBJ1-5; D perhaps matches TRBD1 (5 bases). The germline V gene encodes CDR1 MNHEY and CDR2 SMNVEV (reference sequence). The ends were cut back, 3 bases at V and 1 base at J, with 10 bases in the middle. The CDR3 loop spans 15 amino acids. CDR3 sequence (DNA): TGTGCCAGCAGTTTCGGGGCTGGGAGCAATCAGCCCCAGCATTTT. As protein: CASSFGAGSNQPQHF.

The CDR3: CASSQDGQGRYGYTF. The CDR3 DNA sequence: TGTGCCAGCAGCCAAGACGGGCAGGGTCGCTATGGCTACACCTTC. The J gene is TRBJ1-2, the V gene TRBV4-2; D may be TRBD1 (5 bases). Germline-derived CDR1 and CDR2 are LGHNA and YNFKEQ. The V end lost 0 bases, the J end lost 4 bases, and 12 bases lay between the germline ends. The CDR3 runs 15 residues.

This clonotype was counted ten times or more. V and J are TRBV27 and TRBJ2-7; 11 nucleotides align to TRBD1. The trim removed 11 bases at V and 7 bases at J, leaving 10 bases unmatched. CDR1 and CDR2 (germline): MNHEY, SMNVEV (reference sequence). The CDR3 contains 13 residues. The CDR3 DNA reads as TGTGCCGTCCGGACAGGGGGCTTTAGTGAGCAGTACTTC. It yields the protein CAVRTGGFSEQYF.

The chain uses TRBV5-6 and TRBJ2-7; D perhaps matches TRBD1 (6 bases). V was pared by 0 bases and J by 7 bases, with 11 bases between. The CDR3 is made up of 13 amino acids. The germline gives CDR1 SGHDT, CDR2 YYEEEE. The chain's CDR3 is CASSLGNRDEQYF. In DNA form, the CDR3 reads TGTGCCAGCAGCTTGGGAAACAGGGATGAGCAGTACTTC. Full variable domain (rest looked up from reference TRBV5-6 and TRBJ2-7): DAGVTQSPTHLIKTRGQQVTLRCSPKSGHDTVSWYQQALGQGPQFIFQYYEEEERQRGNFPDRFSGHQFPNYSSELNVNALLLGDSALYLCASSLGNRDEQYFGPGTRLTVT.

With respect to this clonotype: The germline gene is not matched at one end of the junction; a read error may be the cause. The chain employs TRBV7-2 and TRBJ1-4; D is unresolved. Germline V lookup: CDR1 SGHTA, CDR2 FQGNSA. The CDR3 consists of 14 residues. The DNA of the CDR3 is TGTGCCAGCATCTTAGACGTTCTTAATGAAAAACTGTTTTTT. As protein: CASILDVLNEKLFF.

V gene TRBV4-3 combines with J gene TRBJ1-2; tentatively, D is TRBD1 (5 bases). The CDR3 is 19 amino acids. Germline V CDR1 and CDR2: LGHNA, YSLEER. V was cut by 2 bases and J by 8 bases, with 30 bases left in between. The CDR3 nucleotides read TGCGCCAGCAGCCAATTCCTGGGGCAGGTTGTCCCCTTGAAGATCGGCTACACCTTC. This encodes CASSQFLGQVVPLKIGYTF.

The genes are TRBV12-3 or TRBV12-4 and TRBJ1-1; D uncertain. The CDR3 is 13 amino acids. V was cut by 1 base and J by 10 bases, with 13 bases left in between. The CDR3 coding sequence is TGTGCCAGCAGTTTAGTAGCCTCACGGCGAGCTTTCTTT. Translating it yields CASSLVASRRAFF.

The rearrangement uses TRBV24-1 and TRBJ2-3; D is uncertain. The CDR3 contains 16 residues. V was trimmed by 7 bases and J by 0 bases, leaving 16 bases between them. Germline lookup yields CDR1 KGHDR and CDR2 SFDVKD. The CDR3 sequence is CATSPVVVPSTDTQYF. CDR3 coding DNA: TGTGCCACCAGCCCTGTCGTGGTTCCAAGCACAGATACGCAGTATTTT.

This sequence joins TRBV7-2 and TRBJ1-6; D not certain. The CDR3 spans 12 residues. V was shortened by 5 bases and J by 8 bases, with 7 bases between the two germline ends. Per germline, CDR1 SGHTA and CDR2 FQGNSA. The CDR3 coding sequence is TGTGCCAGCAGCGAGGCATATTCACCCCTCCACTTT. Its translation: CASSEAYSPLHF.

The CDR3 reads CAWSSGIYIPETQYF. The CDR3 region has the DNA TGTGCCTGGAGTTCGGGGATCTATATCCCGGAGACCCAGTACTTC. V and J are TRBV30 and TRBJ2-5, with D tentatively TRBD2 (5 bases). CDR1 is GTSNPN, CDR2 SVGIG, per germline (reference sequence). Trimming removed 2 bases at V and 5 bases at J, with 18 bases between. The CDR3 loop spans 15 amino acids. Combining the CDR3 with reference TRBV30 and TRBJ2-5 gives the whole variable domain SQTIHQWPATLVQPVGSPLSLECTVEGTSNPNLYWYRQAAGRGLQLLFYSVGIGQISSEVPQNLSASRPQDRQFILSSKKLLLSDSGFYLCAWSSGIYIPETQYFGPGTRLLVL.

This clonotype has just a few counts. This chain joins TRBV6-5 and TRBJ2-5; D could derive from TRBD1 or TRBD2 (5 bases each). V was trimmed by 7 bases and J by 1 base, leaving 13 bases between them. Germline values: CDR1 MNHEY, CDR2 SVGAGI. The length of the CDR3 is 14 residues. The CDR3 loop reads CASTGDLSQETQYF. In DNA form, the CDR3 reads TGTGCCAGCACCGGGGACCTCAGCCAAGAGACCCAGTACTTC.

The chain has TRBV3-1 and TRBJ1-2; possibly TRBD1 for D (6 bases). CDR3 length equals 13 residues. Germline lookup yields CDR1 LGHDT and CDR2 YNNKEL (reference sequence). V was cut by 3 bases and J by 4 bases, with 9 bases left in between. The CDR3 region is CASSQPRGYGYTF. CDR3 DNA sequence: TGTGCCAGCAGCCAGCCCAGGGGCTATGGCTACACCTTC.

The CDR3 spells CASIGTAYTEAFF. The CDR3 DNA reads TGCGCCAGCATAGGGACAGCGTACACTGAAGCTTTCTTT. The rearrangement joins TRBV5-1 to TRBJ1-1; 7 bases are a match to TRBD1. The V gene's germline CDR1 is SGHRS and CDR2 YFSETQ. With V trimmed by 6 bases and J by 3 bases, 5 bases remained unmatched. The CDR3 is 13 residues long.

This clonotype was counted ten times or more. The J gene is TRBJ2-7, the V gene TRBV7-2, with a tentative D call TRBD2 (7 bases). This CDR3 is 14 amino acids long. The germline gives CDR1 SGHTA, CDR2 FQGNSA. V dropped 2 bases and J dropped 5 bases, with 13 bases sitting between them. The CDR3: CASSLYGGLDEQYF. In DNA, the CDR3 is TGTGCCAGCAGCTTATACGGGGGGCTCGACGAGCAGTACTTC.

This clonotype occurred a few times. The chain employs TRBV9 and TRBJ1-2; tentatively, D is TRBD1 (6 bases). Germline V gives CDR1 SGDLS, CDR2 YYNGEE. V was pared by 0 bases and J by 5 bases, with 20 bases between. CDR3 length equals 17 residues. CDR3 in DNA: TGTGCCAGCAGCGTAGGATCGGGGGCAGGGCCACTATATGGCTACACCTTC. Amino acid sequence: CASSVGSGAGPLYGYTF.

The rearrangement links TRBV7-2 to TRBJ2-1; TRBD2 matches 8 bases. The CDR3 runs to 18 residues. CDR1 is SGHTA, CDR2 FQGNSA, per germline. The J segment lost 4 bases and the V segment lost 0 bases, leaving 11 bases of the junction unmatched. The CDR3 is CASSLASYIGGVYNEQFF. Here the CDR3 DNA reads TGTGCCAGCAGCTTAGCGTCTTATATCGGGGGGGTATACAATGAGCAGTTCTTC.